The entry below gives a single T cell receptor beta chain sequence along with its context. Its antigen is not identified. Researchers took RNA transcripts and amplified the TCR beta CDR3 regions from them. Using the HTBI primer set, a first-round RT-PCR was run on the TCR CDR3. In TCRdb, the multiplex PCR reads were re-called with MiXCR into one record per CDR3 protein. The sample holds roughly 170,000 distinct CDR3 sequences, more than 15% seen once. The source of the sample is a study of T cells in Graves' hyperthyroidism and ophthalmopathy. Study-level points and caveats: Also found in blood were most expanded thyroid clonotypes above 0.001.

Each diagnosis was grounded in clinical symptoms, serum thyroxine and TRAb, thyroid ultrasound, and orbital computed tomography. V lost 3 bases, J lost 7 bases, and 5 bases stayed unmatched. This CDR3 region has 13 residues. Germline CDR1 reads MDHEN; CDR2 reads SYDVKM. This sequence originates from a woman aged 50 to 60 with Graves' hyperthyroidism. Sequenced sample: blood. This chain links TRBV28 with TRBJ1-1; 7 nucleotides match TRBD1. CDR3 sequence reads: CASSLSRGVEAFF. CDR3 sequence (DNA): TGTGCCAGCAGTTTGAGCAGGGGGGTTGAAGCTTTCTTT.